This T cell receptor beta chain was documented in a study of blood T cells in healthy people across ages (dated by TCRdb to 2015 to 2017). Regarding the study in general: In model experiments, template switching captured roughly one uniquely barcoded TCR beta cDNA molecule for every two T cells. Four age groups were formed from the donors: young (average 16 years), middle-aged (just under 40), aged (roughly 56) and long-lived (around 82). Using the same blood draw, the study looked at two additional independent replicas of 1 million unique cDNA reads for two donors, one aged 18 to 30 and the other aged 80 or older. Age-related changes in TCR beta repertoire diversity were measured in the study by deep sequencing normalized with unique cDNA molecular identifiers. To avoid experimental bias, donors of different ages were distributed randomly across sequencing lanes. Overall study results and their limits: Donor CMV infection status was unknown, potentially confounding age-related changes in expanded clonotypes. Compared with the aged group, the long-lived group had more naive CD4+ T cells, fewer expanded clones and increased TCR diversity, suggesting age selection. Estimates of total diversity based on one million sequenced T cells were considered lower bounds and underestimates. Conclusive comparison of naive and antigen-experienced compartments was prevented by the profiling of bulk unsorted PBMCs. A strong correlation was found between observed TCR beta diversity and the percentage of naive T cells measured by flow cytometry. Observed TCR beta diversity per million T cells fell roughly linearly with age, and a significant reduction was already apparent by age around 36.

The donors were 40 or so Caucasian individuals from Russia, aged 6 to 90 years, who were systemically healthy. Around 9.9 milliliters of peripheral blood were collected from each donor into EDTA-treated Vacutainer tubes. Ficoll-Paque density-gradient centrifugation was used to isolate PBMCs, with at least 6.5 million per sample. Trizol reagent was used to extract total RNA from PBMCs, with at least 6 micrograms per sample. Naive CD45RAhigh/CD27high T cell percentages were measured by flow cytometry on a PBMC aliquot from every donor. CDR3 length: 16 amino acids, cysteine to phenylalanine. Only the CDR3 DNA is retained, 48 bases long and in frame from the first base. V is cut by 5 bases and J by 1 base, and the space between the germline ends is 15 bases. CDR1 and CDR2, per the germline V gene, are SGHAT and FQNNGV. Receptors were amplified or captured by 5' RACE. The reads were generated on an Illumina HiSeq 2500. A second PCR of about 7 to 12 cycles was run with a J-beta primer mix and a sample-barcoded 5' primer. Each TCR beta cDNA molecule received a unique molecular identifier from a template-switch 5' adaptor carrying 12 random nucleotides. Each sample yielded at least 2.5 million CDR3-containing paired-end reads. All of the RNA was converted into first-strand cDNA using the Mint cDNA synthesis kit, with a TRBC-specific oligonucleotide serving as the primer. Following uracil-DNA glycosylase treatment, all cDNA underwent a first 18-cycle PCR with the universal primers M1SS and BC2_uni_R. The authors' pipeline ran thus. For normalization, 1 million high-quality reads were randomly selected from each sample, with every read carrying a distinct molecular identifier. Instead of being binned into consensus sequences, reads with shared molecular identifiers were discarded. CDR3 identification, clonotype clustering and error correction used MiTCR with a Q25 quality threshold and the strictest error-elimination algorithm. A nonparametric unseen species model using Euler transformation provided a lower-bound estimate of total TCR beta diversity. TCRdb reanalyzed the raw reads on its own, using fastp at Q25 for trimming and MiXCR for clone calling, and kept in-frame beta chains. Here each entry gathers all rows of one CDR3 protein and keeps the most common genes and DNA. V and J calls and clone size were set by TCRdb, not the authors. The sample table contains about 1.5 million distinct CDR3 sequences; only one count was recorded for 42% of them. The biggest ten clones account for under 5% of the sample.

On this clonotype itself: The antigen it recognizes is unknown. No qualities accompany the bases; no much larger clone lies one base away.

The rearrangement combines TRBV11-2 with TRBJ2-4; the D segment might be TRBD1 or TRBD2, since each matches 5 bases. The receptor was derived from a woman between 18 and 30 years old in good health. Sequencing was carried out using blood. The nucleotide sequence reads as follows: TGTGCCAGCAGCCTTACCGGGGCCGGGGCCAAAAACATTCAGTACTTC. It encodes CASSLTGAGAKNIQYF.